A single sample gave rise to the 28 T cell receptor beta chains below, sequenced in a study of T cells in Graves' hyperthyroidism and ophthalmopathy. TCR beta CDR3 region amplification was performed from RNA transcripts. The HTBI primer set served for first-round RT-PCR of the TCR CDR3. TCRdb recomputed calls from the multiplex PCR reads with MiXCR, one row per CDR3 protein. Of a few hundred thousand distinct CDR3 sequences listed, around 45% are singletons. Sequencing used peripheral blood or thyroid tissue (not recorded which). The receptors here all came from a woman aged 18-30 years with Graves' hyperthyroidism.

There are many counts of this clonotype. The chain joins TRBV6-2 or TRBV6-3 to TRBJ2-7; TRBD2 agrees at 11 bases. This CDR3 is built from 14 residues. The germline gives CDR1 MNHEY, CDR2 SVGEGT. J gave up 5 bases and V 5 bases, and 5 bases lay outside the gene matches. CDR3 protein: CASSRLAGSDEQYF. In DNA, the CDR3 is TGTGCCAGCAGTCGACTAGCGGGAAGTGACGAGCAGTACTTC.

This clonotype was counted many times. The chain links TRBV7-9 to TRBJ2-7; 7 bases are shared with TRBD2. The germline V gene has CDR1 SEHNR and CDR2 FQNEAQ (reference sequence). V dropped 5 bases and J dropped 0; count of bases not matched to a gene: 10. There are 16 residues in the CDR3. CDR3 nucleotides: TGTGCCAGCAGCGCCCGGGGTAGCGGGCCCTCCTACGAGCAGTACTTC. This sequence encodes CASSARGSGPSYEQYF.

This clonotype has a handful of counts. The chain has TRBV2 and TRBJ2-5; D might be TRBD2 (5 bases). This CDR3 region has 12 residues. The ends were cut back, 8 bases at V and 5 bases at J, with 12 bases in the middle. Germline CDR1 is SNHLY and CDR2 is FYNNEI. CDR3 region: CASGGTRETQYF. CDR3 sequence (DNA): TGTGCCAGCGGAGGAACTCGGGAGACCCAGTACTTC.

The CDR3 is CASSYLGGDSYEHF. The CDR3 DNA reads as TGTGCCAGCAGTTACCTCGGAGGGGACAGCTACGAGCATTTT. The chain recombines TRBV6-6 with TRBJ1-5; 7 positions match TRBD1. CDR1 is MNHNY, CDR2 SVGAGI, per germline (reference sequence). The CDR3 totals 14 residues. J gave up 14 bases and V 2 bases, and 12 bases lay outside the gene matches.

This clonotype was counted at least ten times. J is TRBJ1-5 and V is TRBV20-1; TRBD1 might be the D (6 bases). The CDR3 spans 15 residues. Trimming shortened V by 3 bases and J by 3 bases, and 15 bases separated the two germline ends. From germline, CDR1 is DFQATT and CDR2 SNEGSKA (reference sequence). This CDR3 reads CSARPGQILNQPQHF. For the CDR3, the DNA is TGCAGTGCTAGGCCGGGACAAATCCTCAATCAGCCCCAGCATTTT.

This clonotype was seen many times. V and J are TRBV3-1 and TRBJ1-1; D perhaps matches TRBD1 (6 bases). The V gene lost 5 bases and the J gene lost 6 bases, with 13 bases spanning the gap. The CDR3 runs 13 residues. In germline, CDR1 is LGHDT, CDR2 YNNKEL (reference sequence). The CDR3 region is CASSGDEGAEAFF. CDR3 nucleotides: TGTGCCAGCAGCGGGGACGAGGGGGCTGAAGCTTTCTTT.

This clonotype was counted a few times. The chain has TRBV7-9 and TRBJ1-2, with TRBD1 matching over 9 bases. The CDR3 covers 15 residues. The V and J ends lost 3 bases and 6 bases, in that order; junction bases with no gene match: 8. Germline CDR1 SEHNR, CDR2 FQNEAQ (reference sequence). CDR3 sequence (DNA): TGTGCCAGCAGCTTCGGGACAGGGTCCGGGGATGGCTACACCTTC. Amino acid sequence: CASSFGTGSGDGYTF.

For this clonotype: Relative to the germline gene, one junction end is altered; a read error may explain this. The CDR3 coding sequence is TGTGCCAGCAGTATAGCACAGGGCTATGGCAATCAGCCCCGGCATTTT. Its protein is CASSIAQGYGNQPRHF. This chain connects TRBV2 to TRBJ1-5, with a weak D call TRBD1 (6 bases). Germline assignment: CDR1 SNHLY and CDR2 FYNNEI. There are 16 residues in the CDR3. Variable domain in full (rest from reference TRBV2 and TRBJ1-5): EPEVTQTPSHQVTQMGQEVILRCVPISNHLYFYWYRQILGQKVEFLVSFYNNEISEKSEIFDDQFSVERPDGSNFTLKIRSTKLEDSAMYFCASSIAQGYGNQPRHFGDGTRLSIL.

This clonotype was picked up many times. The chain employs TRBV19 and TRBJ1-4, with 7 positions matching TRBD1. The CDR3 contains 15 residues. With V trimmed by 3 bases and J by 4 bases, 5 bases remained unmatched. Germline assignment: CDR1 LNHDA and CDR2 SQIVND (reference sequence). The CDR3 DNA reads TGTGCCAGTAGTATCGGACAGGCCTTTAATGAAAAACTGTTTTTT. Translated: CASSIGQAFNEKLFF.

This clonotype has ten or more counts. V usage is TRBV27 and J usage is TRBJ2-5, with 7 bases lining up with TRBD1. Germline V CDR1 and CDR2: MNHEY, SMNVEV (reference sequence). V lost 8 bases and J lost 1; bases outside the gene matches: 4. The CDR3 is made up of 13 amino acids. CDR3 sequence: CASGRGRQETQYF. The DNA of the CDR3 is TGTGCCAGCGGAAGGGGGCGCCAAGAGACCCAGTACTTC.

This clonotype was detected once. Just one base apart from a much larger clone, this may be a read error. This chain connects TRBV19 to TRBJ2-7; the D gene could be TRBD1 or TRBD2 (6 bases each). CDR3 length: 16 amino acids. Germline CDR1 reads LNHDA; CDR2 reads SQIVND (reference sequence). CDR3 in DNA: TGTGCCAGTGGGTATGGAGGCCGGGGGCGAGCCTACGAGCGGTACTTC. Translating it yields CASGYGGRGRAYERYF.

Ten or more counts support this clonotype. V and J are TRBV5-1 and TRBJ1-2, with TRBD1 identical over 7 bases. This CDR3 has 15 residues. Germline CDR1 is SGHRS and CDR2 is YFSETQ. After removal of 2 bases from V and 2 bases from J, the junction contained 6 bases not matched to a gene. In DNA, the CDR3 is TGCGCCAGCAGCTTCACCGGGACAGTAAACTATGGCTACACCTTC. This translates into CASSFTGTVNYGYTF. Together with reference TRBV5-1 and TRBJ1-2, the CDR3 gives the full variable domain: KAGVTQTPRYLIKTRGQQVTLSCSPISGHRSVSWYQQTPGQGLQFLFEYFSETQRNKGNFPGRFSGRQFSNSRSEMNVSTLELGDSALYLCASSFTGTVNYGYTFGSGTRLTVV.

The V gene is TRBV29-1, the J gene TRBJ1-2, with D possibly matching TRBD1 (6 bases). CDR1 and CDR2 (germline): SQVTM, ANQGSEA. This CDR3 is built from 12 residues. The CDR3 DNA sequence: TGCAGTGGAGGGGGAGCTAACTATGGCTACACCTTC. It is translated as CSGGGANYGYTF.

This clonotype occurred many times. V and J are TRBV14 and TRBJ2-2, with a possible D match to TRBD1 (5 bases). Trimming removed 0 bases from V and 0 bases from J, with 11 bases in between. Looked up from germline, CDR1 is SGHDN and CDR2 is FVKESK. The CDR3 spans 17 residues. The CDR3 DNA sequence: TGTGCCAGCAGCCAAGAAAAAGGGGTCGCGAACACCGGGGAGCTGTTTTTT. Its translation: CASSQEKGVANTGELFF.

The V call is TRBV6-6, the J call TRBJ2-5, with TRBD2 as a possible D gene (6 bases). CDR1 and CDR2 from the germline V gene are MNHNY and SVGAGI (reference sequence). Trimming pared 9 bases from V and 12 bases from J, leaving 17 bases between. The CDR3 contains 11 residues. The CDR3 spells CASMFGGAEYF. The DNA for the CDR3 is TGTGCCAGTATGTTCGGGGGTGCTGAGTACTTC.

The chain links TRBV18 to TRBJ1-6; D is possibly TRBD1 (6 bases). The V end was cut by 4 bases, the J end by 2 bases, with 6 bases between. This CDR3 is 14 amino acids long. Germline V CDR1 and CDR2: KGHSH, LQKENI. Here the CDR3 reads CASSRDTYNSPLHF. The CDR3 DNA sequence: TGTGCCAGCTCACGGGACACCTATAATTCACCCCTCCACTTT. The whole variable domain, filled in from reference TRBV18 and TRBJ1-6, reads NAGVMQNPRHLVRRRGQEARLRCSPMKGHSHVYWYRQLPEEGLKFMVYLQKENIIDESGMPKERFSAEFPKEGPSILRIQQVVRGDSAAYFCASSRDTYNSPLHFGNGTRLTVT.

Of note for this clonotype: This clone may be a read error of a much larger clone one base away. The chain has TRBV14 and TRBJ1-1; D might be TRBD1 (5 bases). Trimming pared 2 bases from V and 6 bases from J, leaving 7 bases between. The germline gives CDR1 SGHDN, CDR2 FVKESK. The CDR3 is made up of 12 amino acids. The chain's CDR3 is CASSQRDAEAFF. In DNA, the CDR3 is TGTGCCAGCAGCCAAAGGGACGCTGAAGCTTTCTTT. Full variable domain (remainder filled in from reference TRBV14 and TRBJ1-1): EAGVTQFPSHSVIEKGQTVTLRCDPISGHDNLYWYRRVMGKEIKFLLHFVKESKQDESGMPNNRFLAERTGGTYSTLKVQPAELEDSGVYFCASSQRDAEAFFGQGTRLTVV.

V gene TRBV7-3 combines with J gene TRBJ2-5, with D possibly being TRBD1 (5 bases). Deletions cut 6 bases from V and 0 bases from J, with 11 bases between. The CDR3 extends over 14 amino acids. Germline V gene sequence: CDR1 SGHTA, CDR2 FQGTGA. The CDR3 sequence is CASRGQSYQETQYF. DNA for the CDR3: TGTGCCAGCAGAGGACAATCGTACCAAGAGACCCAGTACTTC.

This clonotype came up many times. The genes are TRBV9 and TRBJ1-3, with a possible D match to TRBD1 (5 bases). Germline V gene data show CDR1 as SGDLS and CDR2 as YYNGEE. The CDR3 is 15 amino acids. V was shortened by 7 bases and J by 0 bases, with 14 bases between the two germline ends. The CDR3 DNA is TGTGCCAGCCAGGCAGGGTCCCTCTCTGGAAACACCATATATTTT. It codes for CASQAGSLSGNTIYF.

This clonotype was seen only a few times. The V call is TRBV5-4, the J call TRBJ1-2, with TRBD1 matching over 7 bases. With V trimmed by 4 bases and J by 6 bases, 9 bases remained unmatched. Germline V gives CDR1 SGHNT, CDR2 YYREEE (reference sequence). The CDR3 has 14 residues. The DNA for the CDR3 is TGTGCCAGCAGCCGACAGGGTTATTCGCATGGCTACACCTTC. It specifies CASSRQGYSHGYTF. Looking up the rest from reference TRBV5-4 and TRBJ1-2 gives the full variable domain: ETGVTQSPTHLIKTRGQQVTLRCSSQSGHNTVSWYQQALGQGPQFIFQYYREEENGRGNFPPRFSGLQFPNYSSELNVNALELDDSALYLCASSRQGYSHGYTFGSGTRLTVV.

The chain combines TRBV29-1 with TRBJ1-2, with D perhaps TRBD1 (6 bases). There are 14 residues in the CDR3. Germline CDR1 is SQVTM and CDR2 is ANQGSEA. Trimming cost V 8 bases and J 3 bases, with 19 bases left between them. CDR3 region: CSSPIGGPDYGYTF. DNA for the CDR3: TGCAGCTCACCGATCGGGGGGCCGGACTATGGCTACACCTTC.

This clonotype was counted many times. This rearrangement joins TRBV7-9 to TRBJ1-5; D uncertain. There are 16 residues in the CDR3. Germline V gene lookup returns CDR1 SEHNR and CDR2 FQNEAQ (reference sequence). Trimming removed 1 base at V and 0 bases at J, with 10 bases between. In DNA form, the CDR3 reads TGTGCCAGCAGCTTAGTAGTTGGGTATAGCAATCAGCCCCAGCATTTT. The encoded protein is CASSLVVGYSNQPQHF.

The genes are TRBV2 and TRBJ2-6; D may be TRBD1 (6 bases). Germline V gene sequence: CDR1 SNHLY, CDR2 FYNNEI. Deletions cut 4 bases from V and 0 bases from J, with 13 bases between. The CDR3 loop spans 17 amino acids. As DNA, the CDR3 is TGTGCCAGCAGTGGGACAGAGGACCGCTCTGGGGCCAACGTCCTGACTTTC. It specifies CASSGTEDRSGANVLTF.

This clonotype was seen at least ten times. This CDR3 is CASRGGGDSYEQYF. The CDR3 nucleotides read TGTGCCAGCAGGGGGGGAGGCGACTCCTACGAGCAGTACTTC. V usage is TRBV2 and J usage is TRBJ2-7; possibly TRBD2 for D (6 bases). The germline V gene encodes CDR1 SNHLY and CDR2 FYNNEI. Trimming cost V 6 bases and J 0 bases, with 12 bases left between them. CDR3 length equals 14 residues.

V is TRBV12-3 or TRBV12-4 and J is TRBJ2-7, with 8 bases aligning to TRBD2. This CDR3 is 15 amino acids long. V trimming: 5 bases; J trimming: 1 base; junction bases outside the gene matches: 7. CDR3 DNA: TGTGCCAGCAGTGACTCAACTAGCGGTTCCTACGAGCAGTACTTC. Residues: CASSDSTSGSYEQYF.

This chain uses TRBV10-3 with TRBJ2-7; 10 nucleotides match TRBD2. Germline loops: CDR1 ENHRY, CDR2 SYGVKD. V shed 7 bases, J shed 3 bases, and the junction held 6 bases outside the gene matches. There are 14 residues in the CDR3. The CDR3 DNA reads TGTGCCATCACTGGGACTAGCGCGTTCTACGAGCAGTACTTC. Its protein is CAITGTSAFYEQYF.

This clonotype was seen a few times. The CDR3 sequence is CASSQEGDSGTGELFF. CDR3 sequence (DNA): TGCGCCAGCAGCCAAGAAGGTGACAGTGGCACCGGGGAGCTGTTTTTT. The V and J genes are TRBV4-3 and TRBJ2-2, with TRBD1 as a possible D gene (5 bases). The CDR3 is 16 residues long. V was pared by 0 bases and J by 4 bases, with 12 bases between. The germline CDR1 and CDR2 sequences are LGHNA and YSLEER.

Ten or more counts support this clonotype. The chain couples TRBV4-2 to TRBJ1-2, with D maybe TRBD1 (5 bases). There are 13 residues in the CDR3. Trimming cost V 3 bases and J 6 bases, with 11 bases left between them. From germline, CDR1 is LGHNA and CDR2 YNFKEQ. CDR3 DNA sequence: TGTGCCAGCAGCCAGACAGTACCCCATGGCTACACCTTC. It encodes CASSQTVPHGYTF.